This T cell receptor beta chain stems from a study of control samples from healthy donors and cancer patients. TCRdb's table, derived via immunoSEQ multiplex PCR, lists solely in-frame clones and lacks some. The profile shows 80,000 to 85,000 clones, more than 70% of them singletons. CDR3 size: 14 residues. The germline V and J ends were trimmed by 7 bases and 2 bases, with 14 bases remaining between them. From germline, CDR1 is MGHDK and CDR2 SYGVNS. J is TRBJ1-1 and V is TRBV25-1, with D unclear. The TCR comes from a woman between 50 and 59 years old in good health. Sequencing used blood. The CDR3 protein is CASMSTHGNTEAFF. DNA of the CDR3: TGTGCCAGCATGTCCACCCACGGAAACACTGAAGCTTTCTTT.